This entry lists 27 T cell receptor beta chains sequenced from one sample in a study of blood T cells in healthy people across ages (dated by TCRdb to 2013 to 2016). The library was produced with 5' RACE. The data were produced on an Illumina HiSeq 2500. A second 7 to 11 cycle PCR used a sample-barcoded 5' primer and a J-beta primer mix. TCRdb redid the processing of the public reads, applying fastp at Q25 and MiXCR, and retained in-frame beta chains. Rows are combined by CDR3 protein, so each entry shows the most common genes and DNA. The sample table records about 600,000 distinct CDR3 sequences; more than 45% of these occur just once. The ten most abundant clones make up roughly 24% of the sample. The sequenced sample consisted of blood. These receptors were collected from an elderly man in good health.

This chain uses TRBV9 with TRBJ2-3, with D possibly being TRBD1 (5 bases). V lost 4 bases to trimming and J lost 3 bases, with 18 bases between them. CDR1 is SGDLS, CDR2 YYNGEE, per germline. The CDR3 consists of 16 residues. The CDR3 DNA reads as TGTGCCAGCAGCACCCCCCAGGGTATTGGGACAGATACGCAGTATTTT. Protein product: CASSTPQGIGTDTQYF.

The chain is built from TRBV18 and TRBJ2-3; D unclear. In germline, CDR1 is KGHSH, CDR2 LQKENI. The CDR3 is made up of 16 amino acids. V was pared by 3 bases and J by 0 bases, with 13 bases between. The CDR3 sequence is CASSPFTRTSTDTQYF. CDR3 DNA sequence: TGTGCCAGCTCACCCTTTACGAGAACCAGCACAGATACGCAGTATTTT.

This clonotype was counted a few times. This may arise from a read error, as a much more abundant clone is one base away. V and J are TRBV7-2 and TRBJ2-1; D ambiguous. The CDR3 is 13 amino acids. V was pared by 5 bases and J by 5 bases, with 10 bases between. The germline V gene has CDR1 SGHTA and CDR2 FQGNSA. The CDR3 loop reads CASSVSMNNEQFF. DNA for the CDR3: TGTGCCAGCAGCGTCTCCATGAACAATGAGCAGTTCTTC. The full variable domain, with the rest looked up from reference TRBV7-2 and TRBJ2-1, is GAGVSQSPSNKVTEKGKDVELRCDPISGHTALYWYRQSLGQGLEFLIYFQGNSAPDKSGLPSDRFSAERTGGSVSTLTIQRTQQEDSAVYLCASSVSMNNEQFFGPGTRLTVL.

V gene TRBV5-8 combines with J gene TRBJ1-2; 10 bases are a match to TRBD1. From germline, CDR1 is SGHTS and CDR2 YDEGEE. The CDR3 sequence is 16 residues long. Trimming cost V 4 bases and J 7 bases; bases outside gene matches: 13. The CDR3 nucleotides are TGTGCCAGCAGCCATTCTGAGGGACAGGGGCTGTCTGGCTACACCTTC. Protein product: CASSHSEGQGLSGYTF.

The chain couples TRBV20-1 to TRBJ1-1, with 9 bases fitting TRBD1. With 1 base clipped from V and 3 bases from J, the junction kept 3 bases outside the gene matches. The length of the CDR3 is 14 residues. The V gene's germline CDR1 is DFQATT and CDR2 SNEGSKA (reference sequence). The CDR3 reads CSARVQGADTEAFF. CDR3 sequence (DNA): TGCAGTGCTAGAGTACAGGGGGCGGACACTGAAGCTTTCTTT.

The rearrangement uses TRBV27 and TRBJ2-7; 7 bases line up with TRBD1. CDR1 is MNHEY, CDR2 SMNVEV, per germline (reference sequence). Germline trimming cut 6 bases from V and 2 bases from J; bases unmatched to any gene: 7. The CDR3 contains 14 residues. This CDR3 reads CASRRGQSPYEQYF. In DNA, the CDR3 is TGTGCCAGCAGACGGGGACAGTCGCCCTACGAGCAGTACTTC.

The V gene is TRBV7-8, the J gene TRBJ2-7, with D unresolved. The better agreement between TRBJ2-5 and the DNA end casts doubt on the J call. The V gene's germline CDR1 is SGHVS and CDR2 FQNEAQ. The CDR3 runs to 14 residues. CDR3: CASSLAGTRETQYF. The CDR3 DNA reads as TGTGCCAGCAGCTTAGCGGGAACTCGAGAGACCCAGTACTTC.

This clonotype was counted between two and nine times. The chain joins TRBV10-1 to TRBJ2-7; D unclear. Germline CDR1 WNHNN, CDR2 SYGVQD (reference sequence). V gave up 2 bases and J gave up 9 bases, with 14 bases separating them. The CDR3 loop spans 13 amino acids. The CDR3 spells CASSETTGSGQYF. The CDR3 nucleotides are TGCGCCAGCAGTGAGACGACTGGCTCGGGGCAGTACTTC.

V and J are TRBV12-3 or TRBV12-4 and TRBJ2-6; D perhaps matches TRBD2 (7 bases). Trimming stripped 3 bases from V and 2 bases from J, with 11 bases between. The length of the CDR3 is 16 residues. CDR3 amino acids: CASSFRGAPGANVLTF. As DNA, the CDR3 is TGTGCCAGCAGTTTTCGGGGGGCCCCTGGGGCCAACGTCCTGACTTTC.

The chain joins TRBV28 to TRBJ1-2; 7 bases map to TRBD1. The germline gives CDR1 MDHEN, CDR2 SYDVKM. This CDR3 spans 13 amino acids. With V trimmed by 4 bases and J by 6 bases, 5 bases remained unmatched. CDR3 loop: CASSSGQINGYTF. For the CDR3, the DNA is TGTGCCAGCAGTTCGGGACAGATTAATGGCTACACCTTC.

The CDR3 sequence: CASSLASGTNEQFF. CDR3 sequence (DNA): TGTGCCAGCAGCTTAGCCAGCGGGACAAATGAGCAGTTCTTC. The chain employs TRBV11-2 and TRBJ2-1, with a weak D call TRBD2 (7 bases). The CDR3 extends over 14 amino acids. The germline V gene has CDR1 SGHAT and CDR2 FQNNGV. V was trimmed by 1 base and J by 7 bases, leaving 11 bases between them.

The rearrangement links TRBV29-1 to TRBJ2-5, with 7 bases matching TRBD1. The ends lost 5 bases at V and 2 bases at J; junction bases unmatched: 8. CDR3 length equals 14 residues. From germline, CDR1 is SQVTM and CDR2 ANQGSEA. CDR3 DNA: TGCAGCGTTAAGGGGGACAGTGGACAAGAGACCCAGTACTTC. The encoded protein is CSVKGDSGQETQYF.

This clonotype was counted many times. This chain connects TRBV7-9 to TRBJ1-2, with 8 positions matching TRBD1. This CDR3 contains 15 residues. The V segment lost 5 bases and the J segment 8 bases; nucleotides outside the gene matches: 13. CDR1 is SEHNR, CDR2 FQNEAQ, per germline (reference sequence). CDR3 protein: CASSLWTGRIYGYTF. In DNA form, the CDR3 reads TGTGCCAGCAGCCTGTGGACAGGGAGGATATACGGCTACACCTTC.

The chain combines TRBV6-1 with TRBJ1-4; no clear D. CDR1 and CDR2 (germline): MNHNS, SASEGT. Between the trimmed V and J ends, which lost 0 bases and 4 bases, there was a span of 6 bases. The CDR3 has 14 residues. The chain's CDR3 is CASSEAHLNEKLFF. CDR3 bases: TGTGCCAGCAGTGAAGCGCATCTTAATGAAAAACTGTTTTTT.

This clonotype has a handful of counts. V and J are TRBV28 and TRBJ2-5, with a possible D match to TRBD1 (6 bases). V lost 6 bases to trimming and J lost 2 bases, with 13 bases between them. The germline gives CDR1 MDHEN, CDR2 SYDVKM. CDR3 length equals 14 residues. The CDR3 loop is CASRTQGNQETQYF. The CDR3 DNA is TGTGCCAGCAGGACCCAGGGGAATCAAGAGACCCAGTACTTC.

This clonotype was counted at least ten times. The chain uses TRBV6-5 and TRBJ1-4; no definite D call. CDR1 and CDR2 from the germline V gene are MNHEY and SVGAGI. The CDR3 spans 14 residues. With 7 bases removed from V and 10 bases from J, the gap between germline ends came to 19 bases. CDR3 sequence: CASKGGEVSGKLFF. CDR3 nucleotides: TGTGCCAGCAAGGGTGGGGAAGTGTCGGGAAAACTGTTTTTT.

This clonotype was counted between two and nine times. The rearrangement links TRBV7-8 to TRBJ2-3; the match to TRBD1 covers 8 bases. V lost 5 bases, J lost 3 bases, and 10 bases stayed unmatched. Germline V lookup: CDR1 SGHVS, CDR2 FQNEAQ. The CDR3 covers 16 residues. The CDR3 loop reads CASSTRSQGGTDTQYF. The CDR3 DNA follows: TGTGCCAGCAGCACTCGATCACAGGGGGGAACAGATACGCAGTATTTT.

V usage is TRBV7-2 and J usage is TRBJ2-1; 10 bases are a match to TRBD1. Looked up from germline, CDR1 is SGHTA and CDR2 is FQGNSA. V dropped 7 bases and J dropped 3; count of bases not matched to a gene: 6. This CDR3 region has 15 residues. The CDR3 protein is CASTPGTGDYNEQFF. The CDR3 region has the DNA TGTGCCAGCACCCCCGGGACAGGGGACTACAATGAGCAGTTCTTC.

CDR3 region: CASSFNLAGATGELFF. CDR3 DNA: TGTGCCAGCAGTTTCAATTTGGCGGGAGCCACCGGGGAGCTGTTTTTT. The chain couples TRBV12-3 or TRBV12-4 to TRBJ2-2; 7 bases align to TRBD2. With V trimmed by 3 bases and J by 4 bases, 8 bases remained unmatched. CDR3 length: 16 residues.

The chain joins TRBV6-5 to TRBJ2-5; 12 bases align to TRBD2. The CDR3 is made up of 15 amino acids. From germline, CDR1 is MNHEY and CDR2 SVGAGI. The V segment lost 6 bases and the J segment 11 bases; nucleotides outside the gene matches: 13. As DNA, the CDR3 is TGTGCCAGCAGCCACCTAGCGGGAGGGGCCAATGAGCAGTACTTC. It specifies CASSHLAGGANEQYF.

This sequence joins TRBV15 and TRBJ1-1; D perhaps matches TRBD1 (6 bases). CDR3 length: 16 residues. Trimming left V 1 base short and J 6 bases short, with 18 bases between. Per germline, CDR1 LNHNV and CDR2 YYDKDF (reference sequence). The CDR3 loop reads CATSRAGGGHVAEAFF. The CDR3 nucleotides are TGTGCCACCAGCAGAGCCGGCGGGGGGCATGTGGCTGAAGCTTTCTTT.

This clonotype was detected ten times or more. This chain links TRBV6-6 with TRBJ2-1; D gene unclear. Trimming pared 5 bases from V and 2 bases from J, leaving 7 bases between. Germline CDR1 MNHNY, CDR2 SVGAGI (reference sequence). This CDR3 has 13 amino acids. CDR3 in amino acids: CASSPRTYNEQFF. The CDR3 coding sequence is TGTGCCAGCAGTCCCCGAACCTACAATGAGCAGTTCTTC.

About this clonotype itself: One junction end disagrees with the germline gene, perhaps due to a read error. This chain uses TRBV12-3 or TRBV12-4 with TRBJ2-1; 8 nucleotides match TRBD2. This CDR3 has 15 residues. The CDR3 coding sequence is TGTGCCAGCAGTAGGAGCGGGGGCCCCTACAATGGGCAGTTCTTC. This gives the protein CASSRSGGPYNGQFF.

The chain joins TRBV5-1 to TRBJ2-7, with 7 positions matching TRBD2. Looked up from germline, CDR1 is SGHRS and CDR2 is YFSETQ. With 0 bases clipped from V and 6 bases from J, the junction kept 6 bases outside the gene matches. The CDR3 totals 14 residues. CDR3 in amino acids: CASSLALGRGEQYF. The CDR3, as DNA: TGCGCCAGCAGCTTGGCTCTGGGGAGGGGCGAGCAGTACTTC.

This chain joins TRBV28 and TRBJ2-4; 8 bases are shared with TRBD2. The DNA end lines up better with TRBJ2-7; the J call may be wrong. CDR1 and CDR2 (germline): MDHEN, SYDVKM. The CDR3 spans 15 residues. This chain's CDR3 is CASSLLDGRAREQYF. The CDR3 DNA is TGTGCCAGCAGTTTATTGGACGGGAGGGCCCGCGAGCAGTACTTC.

V gene TRBV2 combines with J gene TRBJ2-5; D uncertain. CDR3 length equals 11 residues. The germline V gene has CDR1 SNHLY and CDR2 FYNNEI. Trimming removed 7 bases from V and 2 bases from J, with 5 bases in between. CDR3 region: CASTIQETQYF. The CDR3, as DNA: TGTGCCAGCACCATACAAGAGACCCAGTACTTC.

This clonotype has just a few counts. The CDR3 coding sequence is TGCGCCAGCAGCCAACTCAACAGGGGGGCCCCCTTTTATGGCTACACCTTC. It specifies CASSQLNRGAPFYGYTF. V is TRBV4-1 and J is TRBJ1-2; TRBD1 aligns across 8 bases. Trimming cost V 2 bases and J 5 bases; bases outside gene matches: 13. Per the germline V gene, CDR1 is MGHRA and CDR2 is YSYEKL. This CDR3 region has 17 residues.